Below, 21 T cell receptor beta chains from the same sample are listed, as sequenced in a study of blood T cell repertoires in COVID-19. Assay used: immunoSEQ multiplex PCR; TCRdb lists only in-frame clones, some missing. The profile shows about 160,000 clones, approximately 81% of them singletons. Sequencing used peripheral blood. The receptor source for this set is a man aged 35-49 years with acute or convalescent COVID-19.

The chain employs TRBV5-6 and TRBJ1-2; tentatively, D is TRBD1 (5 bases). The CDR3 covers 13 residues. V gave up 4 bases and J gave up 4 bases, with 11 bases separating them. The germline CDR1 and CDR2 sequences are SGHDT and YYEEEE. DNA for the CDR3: TGTGCCAGCAGCCGGGACTCGTCCTATGGCTACACCTTC. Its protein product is CASSRDSSYGYTF.

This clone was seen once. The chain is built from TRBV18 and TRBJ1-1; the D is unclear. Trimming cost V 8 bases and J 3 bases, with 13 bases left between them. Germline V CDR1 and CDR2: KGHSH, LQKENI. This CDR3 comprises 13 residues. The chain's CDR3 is CASAAEADTEAFF. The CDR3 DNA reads TGTGCCAGCGCCGCGGAGGCGGACACTGAAGCTTTCTTT.

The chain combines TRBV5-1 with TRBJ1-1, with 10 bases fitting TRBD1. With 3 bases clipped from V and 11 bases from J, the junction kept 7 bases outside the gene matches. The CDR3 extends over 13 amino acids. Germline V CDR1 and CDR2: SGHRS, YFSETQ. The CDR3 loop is CASSYPGQGYAFF. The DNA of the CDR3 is TGCGCCAGCAGCTATCCGGGACAGGGGTATGCTTTCTTT. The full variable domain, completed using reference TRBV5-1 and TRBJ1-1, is KAGVTQTPRYLIKTRGQQVTLSCSPISGHRSVSWYQQTPGQGLQFLFEYFSETQRNKGNFPGRFSGRQFSNSRSEMNVSTLELGDSALYLCASSYPGQGYAFFGQGTRLTVV.

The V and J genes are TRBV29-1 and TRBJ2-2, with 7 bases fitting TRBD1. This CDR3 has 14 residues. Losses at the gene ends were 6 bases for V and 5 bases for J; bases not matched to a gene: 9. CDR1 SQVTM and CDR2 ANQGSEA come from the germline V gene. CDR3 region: CSVEQGLGTGELFF. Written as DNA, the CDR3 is TGCAGCGTCGAACAGGGGCTCGGAACCGGGGAGCTGTTTTTT.

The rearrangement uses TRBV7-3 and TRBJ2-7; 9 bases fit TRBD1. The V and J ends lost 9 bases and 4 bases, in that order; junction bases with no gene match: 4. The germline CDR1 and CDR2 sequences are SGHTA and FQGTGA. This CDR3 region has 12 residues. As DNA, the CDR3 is TGTGCCAGTTGGGACAGGGCGTACGAGCAGTACTTC. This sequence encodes CASWDRAYEQYF.

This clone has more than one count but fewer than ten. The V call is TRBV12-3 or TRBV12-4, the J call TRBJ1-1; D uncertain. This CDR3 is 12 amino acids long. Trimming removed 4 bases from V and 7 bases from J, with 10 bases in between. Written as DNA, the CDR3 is TGTGCCAGCAGTTCCCGAAGCATTGAAGCTTTCTTT. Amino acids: CASSSRSIEAFF.

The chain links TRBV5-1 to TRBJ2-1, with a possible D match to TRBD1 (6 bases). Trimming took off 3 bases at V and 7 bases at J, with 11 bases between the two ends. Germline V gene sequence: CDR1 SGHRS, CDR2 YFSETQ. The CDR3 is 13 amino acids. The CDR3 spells CASSSDRPNEQFF. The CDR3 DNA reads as TGCGCCAGCAGCTCCGACAGGCCAAATGAGCAGTTCTTC.

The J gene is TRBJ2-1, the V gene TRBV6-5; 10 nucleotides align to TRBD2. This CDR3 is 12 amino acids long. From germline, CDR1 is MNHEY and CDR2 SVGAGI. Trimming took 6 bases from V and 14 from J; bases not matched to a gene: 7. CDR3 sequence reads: CASRGSGGAKFF. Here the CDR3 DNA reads TGTGCCAGCAGGGGAAGCGGGGGGGCGAAGTTCTTC.

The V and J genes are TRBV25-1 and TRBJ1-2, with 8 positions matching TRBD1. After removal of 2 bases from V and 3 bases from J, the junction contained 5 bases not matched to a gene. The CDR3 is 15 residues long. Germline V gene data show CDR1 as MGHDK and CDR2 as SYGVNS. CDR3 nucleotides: TGTGCCAGCAGTGAAATTGGGACAGGTTACTATGGCTACACCTTC. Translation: CASSEIGTGYYGYTF.

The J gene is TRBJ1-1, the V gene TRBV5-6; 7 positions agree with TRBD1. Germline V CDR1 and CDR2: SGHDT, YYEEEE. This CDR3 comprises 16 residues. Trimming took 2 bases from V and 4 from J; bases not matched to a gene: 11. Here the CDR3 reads CASSFLTDRAGTEAFF. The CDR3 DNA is TGTGCCAGCAGCTTTCTCACAGACAGGGCGGGCACTGAAGCTTTCTTT.

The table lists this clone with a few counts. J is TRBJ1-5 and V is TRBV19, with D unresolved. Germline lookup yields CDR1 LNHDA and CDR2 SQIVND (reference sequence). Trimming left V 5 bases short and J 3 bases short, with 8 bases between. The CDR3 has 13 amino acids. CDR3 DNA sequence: TGTGCCAGTAGTCCCAAGCCCAATCAGCCCCAGCATTTT. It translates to CASSPKPNQPQHF.

CDR3 region: CASSQDPPASRGKNYEQYF. The CDR3, as DNA: TGTGCCAGCAGCCAAGACCCTCCCGCGAGCAGGGGCAAAAACTACGAGCAGTACTTC. V gene TRBV4-2 combines with J gene TRBJ2-7; tentatively, D is TRBD1 (6 bases). Germline CDR1 LGHNA, CDR2 YNFKEQ. This CDR3 contains 19 residues. V lost 0 bases and J 3 bases, leaving 24 bases between the germline ends.

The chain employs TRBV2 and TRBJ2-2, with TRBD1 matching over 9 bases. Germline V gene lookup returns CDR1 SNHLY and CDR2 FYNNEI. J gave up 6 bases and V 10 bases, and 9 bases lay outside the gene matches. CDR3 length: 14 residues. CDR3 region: CATRGQGRSGELFF. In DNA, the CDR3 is TGTGCCACCCGAGGACAGGGGAGATCCGGGGAGCTGTTTTTT. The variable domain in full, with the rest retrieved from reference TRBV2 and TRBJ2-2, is EPEVTQTPSHQVTQMGQEVILRCVPISNHLYFYWYRQILGQKVEFLVSFYNNEISEKSEIFDDQFSVERPDGSNFTLKIRSTKLEDSAMYFCATRGQGRSGELFFGEGSRLTVL.

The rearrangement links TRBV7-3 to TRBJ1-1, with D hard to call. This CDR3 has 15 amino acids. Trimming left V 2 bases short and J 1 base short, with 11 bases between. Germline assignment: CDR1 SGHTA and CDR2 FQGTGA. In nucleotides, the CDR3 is TGTGCCAGCAGCTTATCAAGTGGAGCGAACACTGAAGCTTTCTTT. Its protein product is CASSLSSGANTEAFF.

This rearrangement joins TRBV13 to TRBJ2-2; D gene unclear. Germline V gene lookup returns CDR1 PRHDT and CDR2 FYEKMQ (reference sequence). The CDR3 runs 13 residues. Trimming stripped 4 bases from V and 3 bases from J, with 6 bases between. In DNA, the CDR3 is TGTGCCAGCAGCTCAGACTACACCGGGGAGCTGTTTTTT. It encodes CASSSDYTGELFF.

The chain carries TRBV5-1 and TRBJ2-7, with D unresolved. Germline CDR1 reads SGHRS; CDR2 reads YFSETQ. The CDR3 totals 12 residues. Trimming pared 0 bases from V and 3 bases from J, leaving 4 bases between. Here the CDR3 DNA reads TGCGCCAGCAGCTTGGACGGCTACGAGCAGTACTTC. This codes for CASSLDGYEQYF.

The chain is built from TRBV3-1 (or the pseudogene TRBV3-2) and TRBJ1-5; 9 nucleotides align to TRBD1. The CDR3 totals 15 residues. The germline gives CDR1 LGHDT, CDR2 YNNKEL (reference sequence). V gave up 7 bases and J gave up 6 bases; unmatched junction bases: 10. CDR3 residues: CASTQGQGVGQPQHF. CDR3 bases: TGTGCCAGCACCCAGGGACAGGGTGTGGGTCAGCCCCAGCATTTT.

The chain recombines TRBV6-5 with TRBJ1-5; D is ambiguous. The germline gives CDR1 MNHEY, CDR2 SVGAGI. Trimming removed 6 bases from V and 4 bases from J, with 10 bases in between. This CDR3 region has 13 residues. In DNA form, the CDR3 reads TGTGCCAGCAGCGGAGGGCGGAATCAGCCCCAGCATTTT. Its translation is CASSGGRNQPQHF.

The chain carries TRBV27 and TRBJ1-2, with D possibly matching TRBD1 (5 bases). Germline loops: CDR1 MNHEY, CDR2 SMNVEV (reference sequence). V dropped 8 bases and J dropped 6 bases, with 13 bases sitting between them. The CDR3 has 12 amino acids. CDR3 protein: CASGRARDGYTF. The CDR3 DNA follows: TGTGCCAGCGGCCGGGCCAGGGATGGCTACACCTTC.

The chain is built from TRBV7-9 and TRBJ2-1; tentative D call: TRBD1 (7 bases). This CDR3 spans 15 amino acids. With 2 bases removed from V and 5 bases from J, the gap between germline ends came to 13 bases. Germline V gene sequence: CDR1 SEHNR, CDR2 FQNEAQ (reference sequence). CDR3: CASSLLQGRHNEQFF. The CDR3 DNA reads TGTGCCAGCAGCTTATTACAGGGGAGGCACAATGAGCAGTTCTTC. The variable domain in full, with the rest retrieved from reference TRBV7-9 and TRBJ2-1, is DTGVSQNPRHKITKRGQNVTFRCDPISEHNRLYWYRQTLGQGPEFLTYFQNEAQLEKSRLLSDRFSAERPKGSFSTLEIQRTEQGDSAMYLCASSLLQGRHNEQFFGPGTRLTVL.

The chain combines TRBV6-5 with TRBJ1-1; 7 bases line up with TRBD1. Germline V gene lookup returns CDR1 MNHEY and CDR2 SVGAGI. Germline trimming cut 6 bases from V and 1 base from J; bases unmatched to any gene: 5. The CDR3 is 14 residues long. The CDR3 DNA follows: TGTGCCAGCAGCCCAAGGGGGCGGAACACTGAAGCTTTCTTT. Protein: CASSPRGRNTEAFF.